This TCR beta chain came from a study of T cells in Graves' hyperthyroidism and ophthalmopathy. Study summary: Any treatment followed the collection of peripheral blood at initial diagnosis.

Amplification of TCR beta CDR3 regions was performed using RNA transcripts as template. RT-PCR in the first round (using the HTBI primer set) targeted the TCR CDR3. TCRdb ran MiXCR on the multiplex PCR reads and lists one entry per CDR3 protein. The sample consists of approximately 490,000 distinct CDR3 sequences, roughly 23% of them appearing once. V lost 6 bases to trimming and J lost 0 bases, with 5 bases between them. The CDR3 consists of 11 residues. Germline V lookup: CDR1 DFQATT, CDR2 SNEGSKA (reference sequence). This TCR was sampled from a woman aged 70-85 years with Graves' ophthalmopathy. J is TRBJ2-5 and V is TRBV20-1; D is unresolved. Specimen: blood. DNA for the CDR3: TGCAGTGCCCAGCACCAAGAGACCCAGTACTTC. Its protein is CSAQHQETQYF.